The sample holds many counts of the clone carrying this T cell receptor beta chain. Its antigen is undetermined. This sample was taken from a study of T cells in Graves' hyperthyroidism and ophthalmopathy. Study results and caveats: Among clonotypes expanded in thyroid above 0.001, most were also found in blood.

The investigators amplified TCR beta CDR3 regions from RNA transcripts. Using the HTBI primer set, a first-round RT-PCR was run on the TCR CDR3. Each CDR3 protein gets one entry after TCRdb re-called the multiplex PCR reads with MiXCR. The data show 350,000 to 400,000 distinct CDR3 sequences, 14% seen once. The CDR3 runs 17 residues. Germline CDR1 is KGHDR and CDR2 is SFDVKD. The V gene lost 3 bases and the J gene lost 1 base, with 17 bases spanning the gap. Uncontrolled infection, other autoimmune disease, pregnancy or lactation led to exclusion. The V gene is TRBV24-1, the J gene TRBJ2-5, with D possibly being TRBD1 (6 bases). The specimen sequenced was blood. This clonotype was obtained from a woman between 55 and 75 years old with Graves' hyperthyroidism. CDR3 sequence: CATSDRQDLSLQETQYF. CDR3 DNA: TGTGCCACCAGTGATCGACAGGACCTGTCCCTCCAAGAGACCCAGTACTTC.